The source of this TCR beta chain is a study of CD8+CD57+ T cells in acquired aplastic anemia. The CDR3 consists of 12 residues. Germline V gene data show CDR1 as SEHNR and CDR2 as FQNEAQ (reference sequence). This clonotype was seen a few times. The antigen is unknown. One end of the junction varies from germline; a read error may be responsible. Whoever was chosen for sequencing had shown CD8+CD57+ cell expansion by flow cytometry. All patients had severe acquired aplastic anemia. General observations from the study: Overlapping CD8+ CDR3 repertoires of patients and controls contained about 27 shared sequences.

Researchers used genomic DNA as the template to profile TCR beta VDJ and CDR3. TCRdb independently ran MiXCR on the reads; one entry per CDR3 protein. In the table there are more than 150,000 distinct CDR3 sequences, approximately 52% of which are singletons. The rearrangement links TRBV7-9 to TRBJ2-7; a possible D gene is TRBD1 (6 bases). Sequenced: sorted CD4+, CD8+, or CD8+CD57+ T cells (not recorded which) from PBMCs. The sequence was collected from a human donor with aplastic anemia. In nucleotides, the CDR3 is TGTGCCAGCAGCTTAGGCATGACAGGATTCGGTTTC. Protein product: CASSLGMTGFGF.